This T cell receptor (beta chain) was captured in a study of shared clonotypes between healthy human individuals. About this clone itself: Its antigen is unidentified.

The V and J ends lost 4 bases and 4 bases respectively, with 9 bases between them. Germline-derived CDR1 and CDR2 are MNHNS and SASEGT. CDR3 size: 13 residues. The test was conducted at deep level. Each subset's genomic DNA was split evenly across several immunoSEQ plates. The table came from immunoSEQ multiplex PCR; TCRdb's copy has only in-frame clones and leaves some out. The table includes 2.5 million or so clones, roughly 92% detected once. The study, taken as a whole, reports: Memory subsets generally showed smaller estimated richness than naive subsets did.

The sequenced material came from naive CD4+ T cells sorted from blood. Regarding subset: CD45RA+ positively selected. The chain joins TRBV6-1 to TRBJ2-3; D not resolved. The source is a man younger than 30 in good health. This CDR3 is CASSGPMADTQYF. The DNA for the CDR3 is TGTGCCAGCAGTGGACCGATGGCAGATACGCAGTATTTT.